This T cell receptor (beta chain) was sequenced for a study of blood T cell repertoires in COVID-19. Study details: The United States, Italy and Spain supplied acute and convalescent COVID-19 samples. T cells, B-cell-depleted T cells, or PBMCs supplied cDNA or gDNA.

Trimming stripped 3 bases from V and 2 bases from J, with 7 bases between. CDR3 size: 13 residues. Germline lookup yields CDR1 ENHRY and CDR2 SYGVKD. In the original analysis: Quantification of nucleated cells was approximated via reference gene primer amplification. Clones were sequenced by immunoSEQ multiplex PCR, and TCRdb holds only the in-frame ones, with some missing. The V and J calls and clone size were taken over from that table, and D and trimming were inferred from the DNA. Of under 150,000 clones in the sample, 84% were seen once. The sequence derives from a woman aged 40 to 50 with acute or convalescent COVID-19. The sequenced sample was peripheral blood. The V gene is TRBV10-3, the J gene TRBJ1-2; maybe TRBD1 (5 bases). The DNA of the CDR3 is TGTGCCATCAGTGACAGGGCAAACTATGGCTACACCTTC. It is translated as CAISDRANYGYTF.